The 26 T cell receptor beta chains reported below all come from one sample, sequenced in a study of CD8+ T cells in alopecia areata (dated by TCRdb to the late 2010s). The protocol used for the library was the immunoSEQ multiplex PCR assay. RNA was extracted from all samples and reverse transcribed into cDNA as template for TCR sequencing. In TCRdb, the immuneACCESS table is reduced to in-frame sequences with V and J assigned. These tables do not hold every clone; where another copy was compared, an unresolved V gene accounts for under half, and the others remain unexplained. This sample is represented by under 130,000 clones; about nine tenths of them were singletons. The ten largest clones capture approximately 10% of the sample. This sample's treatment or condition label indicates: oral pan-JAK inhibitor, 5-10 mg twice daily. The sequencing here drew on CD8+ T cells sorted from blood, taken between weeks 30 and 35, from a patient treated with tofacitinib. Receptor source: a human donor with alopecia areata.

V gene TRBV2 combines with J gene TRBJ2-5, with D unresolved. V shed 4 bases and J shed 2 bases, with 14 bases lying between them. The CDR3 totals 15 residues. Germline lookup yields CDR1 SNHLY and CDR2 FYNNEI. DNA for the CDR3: TGTGCCAGCAGTGGTGGAGAAAGCCCGCAAGAGACCCAGTACTTC. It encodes CASSGGESPQETQYF.

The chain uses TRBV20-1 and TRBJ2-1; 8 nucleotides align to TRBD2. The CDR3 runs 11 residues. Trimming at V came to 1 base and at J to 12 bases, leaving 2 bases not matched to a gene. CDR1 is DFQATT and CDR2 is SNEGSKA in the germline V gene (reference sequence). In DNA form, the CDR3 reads TGCAGTGCTAGAGCTGGACTAGCGCAGTTCTTC. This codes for CSARAGLAQFF.

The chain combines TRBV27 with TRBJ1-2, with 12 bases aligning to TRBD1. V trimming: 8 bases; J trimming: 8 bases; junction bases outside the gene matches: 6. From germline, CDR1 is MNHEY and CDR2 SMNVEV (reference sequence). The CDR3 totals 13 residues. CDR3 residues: CASGGQGAGGYTF. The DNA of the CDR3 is TGTGCCAGCGGGGGACAGGGGGCTGGCGGCTACACCTTC.

For the CDR3, the DNA is TGTGCCAGCAGGAGTTACAATGAGCAGTTCTTC. As protein: CASRSYNEQFF. The genes are TRBV14 and TRBJ2-1; D is undetermined. V gave up 6 bases and J gave up 4 bases, with 4 bases separating them. Germline V gene lookup returns CDR1 SGHDN and CDR2 FVKESK. The CDR3 is made up of 11 amino acids.

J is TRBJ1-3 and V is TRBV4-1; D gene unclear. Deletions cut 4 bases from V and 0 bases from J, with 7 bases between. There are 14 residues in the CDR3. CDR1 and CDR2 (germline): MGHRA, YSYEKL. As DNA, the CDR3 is TGCGCCAGCAGCCCCGGGATCTCTGGAAACACCATATATTTT. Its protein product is CASSPGISGNTIYF.

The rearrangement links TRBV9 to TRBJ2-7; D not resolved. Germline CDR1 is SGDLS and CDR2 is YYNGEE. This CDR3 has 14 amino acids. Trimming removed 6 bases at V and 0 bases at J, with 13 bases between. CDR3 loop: CASTLSDNSYEQYF. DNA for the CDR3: TGTGCCAGCACCCTGAGCGACAACTCCTACGAGCAGTACTTC.

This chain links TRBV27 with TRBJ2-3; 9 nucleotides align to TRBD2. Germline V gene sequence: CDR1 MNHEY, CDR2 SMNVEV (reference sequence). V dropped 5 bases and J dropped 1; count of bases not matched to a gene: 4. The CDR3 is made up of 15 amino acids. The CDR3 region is CASSNQREGTDTQYF. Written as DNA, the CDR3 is TGTGCCAGCAGTAACCAGCGGGAGGGCACAGATACGCAGTATTTT.

The CDR3, as DNA: TGTGCCAGCAGCATAGATCCGAATTCACCCCTCCACTTT. Translating gives CASSIDPNSPLHF. The chain couples TRBV9 to TRBJ1-6; D is ambiguous. This CDR3 spans 13 amino acids. Trimming removed 4 bases at V and 7 bases at J, with 9 bases between. From germline, CDR1 is SGDLS and CDR2 YYNGEE.

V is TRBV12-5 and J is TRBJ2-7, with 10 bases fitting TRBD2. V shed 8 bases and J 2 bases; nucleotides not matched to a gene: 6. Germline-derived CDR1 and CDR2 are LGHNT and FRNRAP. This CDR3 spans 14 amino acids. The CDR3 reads CASSTGLATYEQYF. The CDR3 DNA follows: TGTGCTAGTAGCACGGGACTAGCGACCTACGAGCAGTACTTC.

The CDR3 loop reads CASSVRVGGDNYGYTF. The CDR3 region has the DNA TGTGCCAGCAGTGTTAGGGTTGGGGGGGATAACTATGGCTACACCTTC. The J gene is TRBJ1-2, the V gene TRBV27, with a possible D match to TRBD1 (5 bases). Trimming shortened V by 5 bases and J by 1 base, and 17 bases separated the two germline ends. CDR3 size: 16 residues. Per the germline V gene, CDR1 is MNHEY and CDR2 is SMNVEV (reference sequence).

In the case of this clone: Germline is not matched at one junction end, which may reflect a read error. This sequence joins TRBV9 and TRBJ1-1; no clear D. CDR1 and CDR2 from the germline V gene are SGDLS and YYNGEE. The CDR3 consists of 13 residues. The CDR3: CASSVEGNPEAFF. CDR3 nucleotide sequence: TGTGCCAGCAGCGTAGAAGGGAACCCTGAAGCTTTCTTT.

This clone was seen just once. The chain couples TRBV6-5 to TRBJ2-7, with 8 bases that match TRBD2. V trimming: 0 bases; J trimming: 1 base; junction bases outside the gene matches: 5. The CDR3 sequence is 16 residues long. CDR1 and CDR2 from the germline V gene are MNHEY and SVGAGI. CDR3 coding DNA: TGTGCCAGCAGTTACTCGGTCCTAGCGGGTTCCTACGAGCAGTACTTC. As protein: CASSYSVLAGSYEQYF.

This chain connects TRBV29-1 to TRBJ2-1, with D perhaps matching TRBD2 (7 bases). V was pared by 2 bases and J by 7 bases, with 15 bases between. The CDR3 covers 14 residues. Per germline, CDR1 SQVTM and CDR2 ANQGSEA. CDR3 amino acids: CSVERVGGENEQFF. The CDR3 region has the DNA TGCAGCGTTGAACGAGTAGGGGGGGAAAATGAGCAGTTCTTC.

CDR3 nucleotides: TGCAGCGTCCCCGTCCCAGTGGATACGCAGTATTTT. Translation: CSVPVPVDTQYF. The J gene is TRBJ2-3, the V gene TRBV29-1; D ambiguous. Per the germline V gene, CDR1 is SQVTM and CDR2 is ANQGSEA. The CDR3 sequence is 12 residues long. Between the trimmed V and J ends, which lost 6 bases and 6 bases, there was a span of 13 bases.

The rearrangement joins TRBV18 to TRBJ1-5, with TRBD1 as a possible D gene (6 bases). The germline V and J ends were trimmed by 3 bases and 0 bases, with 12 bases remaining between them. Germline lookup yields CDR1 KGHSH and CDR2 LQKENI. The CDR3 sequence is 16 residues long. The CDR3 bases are TGTGCCAGCTCACCCGGACAGAGTTATAGCAATCAGCCCCAGCATTTT. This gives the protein CASSPGQSYSNQPQHF.

The CDR3 region is CASSLTSSSYEQYF. Written as DNA, the CDR3 is TGCGCCAGCAGCTTGACTTCCAGCTCCTACGAGCAGTACTTC. The chain recombines TRBV5-1 with TRBJ2-7, with no clear D. This CDR3 has 14 amino acids. V was shortened by 1 base and J by 0 bases, with 8 bases between the two germline ends. Germline V gene data show CDR1 as SGHRS and CDR2 as YFSETQ.

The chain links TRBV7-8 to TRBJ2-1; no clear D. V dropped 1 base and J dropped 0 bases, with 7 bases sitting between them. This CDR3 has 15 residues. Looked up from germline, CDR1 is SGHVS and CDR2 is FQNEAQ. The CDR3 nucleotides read TGTGCCAGCAGCTTAGAAGCCAGCTCCTACAATGAGCAGTTCTTC. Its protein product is CASSLEASSYNEQFF.

CDR3 region: CAWRRAGDNEQFF. The CDR3 DNA is TGTGCCTGGAGGAGGGCAGGGGACAATGAGCAGTTCTTC. J is TRBJ2-1 and V is TRBV30; D is possibly TRBD1 (6 bases). The CDR3 length is 13 residues. Germline CDR1 is GTSNPN and CDR2 is SVGIG (reference sequence). V was shortened by 3 bases and J by 5 bases, with 11 bases between the two germline ends.

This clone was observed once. For the CDR3, the DNA is TGCGCCAGCAGCCAAAGAAGCAATCAGCCCCAGCATTTT. The encoded protein is CASSQRSNQPQHF. The chain links TRBV4-1 to TRBJ1-5, with D uncertain. There are 13 residues in the CDR3. Trimming stripped 2 bases from V and 1 base from J, with 3 bases between. Germline lookup yields CDR1 MGHRA and CDR2 YSYEKL.

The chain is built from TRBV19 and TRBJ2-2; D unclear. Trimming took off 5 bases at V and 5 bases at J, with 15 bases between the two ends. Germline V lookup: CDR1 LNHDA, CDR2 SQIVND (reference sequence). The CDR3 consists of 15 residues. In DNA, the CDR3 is TGTGCCAGTAGTCTCTCGCTATCAGAAACCGGGGAGCTGTTTTTT. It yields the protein CASSLSLSETGELFF. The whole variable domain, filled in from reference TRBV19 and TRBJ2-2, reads DGGITQSPKYLFRKEGQNVTLSCEQNLNHDAMYWYRQDPGQGLRLIYYSQIVNDFQKGDIAEGYSVSREKKESFPLTVTSAQKNPTAFYLCASSLSLSETGELFFGEGSRLTVL.

CDR3 nucleotide sequence: TGCAGCGGCGGGAGGGCGGTTAACACAGATACGCAGTATTTT. Encoded protein: CSGGRAVNTDTQYF. The chain uses TRBV29-1 and TRBJ2-3; 9 nucleotides align to TRBD2. Per germline, CDR1 SQVTM and CDR2 ANQGSEA. V gave up 7 bases and J gave up 2 bases; unmatched junction bases: 7. The length of the CDR3 is 14 residues.

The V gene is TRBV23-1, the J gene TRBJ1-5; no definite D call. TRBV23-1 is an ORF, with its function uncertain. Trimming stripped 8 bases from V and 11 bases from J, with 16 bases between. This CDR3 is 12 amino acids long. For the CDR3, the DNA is TGCGCCAGCGACACCGAGATGGCGGCCCAGCATTTT. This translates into CASDTEMAAQHF.

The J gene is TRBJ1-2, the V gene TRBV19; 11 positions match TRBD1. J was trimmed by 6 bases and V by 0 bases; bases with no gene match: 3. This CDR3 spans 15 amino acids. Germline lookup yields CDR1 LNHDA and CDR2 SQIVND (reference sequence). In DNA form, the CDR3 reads TGTGCCAGTAGTATAGACGGACAGGGGGCGAATGGCTACACCTTC. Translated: CASSIDGQGANGYTF.

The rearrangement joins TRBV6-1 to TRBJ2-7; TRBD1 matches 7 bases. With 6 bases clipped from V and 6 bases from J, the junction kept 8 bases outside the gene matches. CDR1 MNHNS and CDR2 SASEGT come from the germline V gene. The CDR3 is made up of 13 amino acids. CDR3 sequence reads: CASRPLTGREQYF. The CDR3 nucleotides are TGTGCCAGCAGGCCCCTGACAGGGCGCGAGCAGTACTTC.

CDR3 nucleotide sequence: TGTGCCAGCAGCGCCAAAGGGACTAGCGTGACGGTATTTGGTACGCAGTATTTT. The encoded protein is CASSAKGTSVTVFGTQYF. The chain employs TRBV7-9 and TRBJ2-3; 10 bases are a match to TRBD2. The CDR3 is made up of 18 amino acids. Germline values: CDR1 SEHNR, CDR2 FQNEAQ (reference sequence). Trimming cost V 5 bases and J 8 bases; bases outside gene matches: 19.

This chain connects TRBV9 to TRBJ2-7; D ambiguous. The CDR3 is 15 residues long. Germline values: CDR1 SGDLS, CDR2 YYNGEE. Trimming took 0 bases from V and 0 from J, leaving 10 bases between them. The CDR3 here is CASSVEGSSSYEQYF. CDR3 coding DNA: TGTGCCAGCAGCGTAGAAGGCAGTAGCTCCTACGAGCAGTACTTC.